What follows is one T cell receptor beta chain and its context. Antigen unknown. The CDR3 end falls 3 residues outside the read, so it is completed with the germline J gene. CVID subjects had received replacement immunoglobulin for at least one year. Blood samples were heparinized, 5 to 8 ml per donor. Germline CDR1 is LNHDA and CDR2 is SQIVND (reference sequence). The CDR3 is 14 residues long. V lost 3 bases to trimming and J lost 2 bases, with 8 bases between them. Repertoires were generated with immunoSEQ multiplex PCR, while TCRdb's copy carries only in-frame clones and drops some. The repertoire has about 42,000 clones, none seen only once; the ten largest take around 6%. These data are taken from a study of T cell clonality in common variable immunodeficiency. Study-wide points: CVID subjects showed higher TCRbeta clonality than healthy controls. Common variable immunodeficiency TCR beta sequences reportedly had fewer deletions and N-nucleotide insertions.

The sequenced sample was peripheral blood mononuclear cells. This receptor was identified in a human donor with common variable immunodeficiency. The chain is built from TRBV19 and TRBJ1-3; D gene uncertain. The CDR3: CASSMISAGNTIYF. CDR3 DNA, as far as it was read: TGTGCCAGTAGTATGATATCGGCTGGAAACACC.